This TCR beta chain is from a study of cytomegalovirus exposure and HLA in healthy donors (TCRdb year 2017). A note on the overall study: An earlier analysis of several hundred of the donors reported 276 Gb of sequence data and around 110 million unique TCR beta sequences from some 180 million T cells. To study patterns of TCR occurrence, a later analysis re-analyzed previously published TCR beta repertoires from around 670 donors and added high-resolution HLA genotyping. Alongside the repertoire data, information on donor age, sex, ethnicity and CMV serostatus was compiled. An earlier analysis of nearly 600 of the donors applied high-throughput TCR beta sequencing to assess whether each TCR beta V gene segment acted as functional or pseudogenic. Both class I and class II loci were covered by HLA typing, at four-digit resolution. Among the roughly 430 genotyped donors, 81% belonged to the genetic ancestry cluster associated with self-reported Caucasian donors. A separate validation cohort of roughly 110 different subjects was used in addition to the 666-subject first cohort. Typing coverage varied by locus: 629-630 donors for A, B, C, DRB1 and DQB1; some 520 for DQA1; about 600 for DPA1; around 450 for DPB1. Because of strong linkage in the cohort, four to six DR-DQ haplotypes were treated as single units for association and clustering. The study was designed to test whether signatures of past pathogen exposure could be identified by cataloging public T cell receptors. The T cell repertoires of some 670 subjects were profiled by immunosequencing and related to cytomegalovirus serostatus. All discovery cohort repertoires had been generated using a single sequencing platform. Across some 400 genotyped donors of the cohort, an average of roughly 250,000 unique TCR beta nucleotide sequences per donor were sequenced, and roughly 18% of those sequences were non-productive. In a later genetic analysis, genome-wide SNP genotypes for about three fifths of the roughly 670 donors were used, and that subset was treated as a discovery cohort. An early release that covered fewer than 800 HLA-typed donors contained about 290 gigabases of sequencing data and tens of millions of unique TCR sequences. High-throughput TCR immunosequencing, statistical association of individual TCRs with disease status, and machine learning were combined to predict cytomegalovirus infection status. Rather than using new phenotypic data, the later analysis identified candidate immune exposures from TCR beta sequences and from how often those sequences occurred across donors. What the work shows at the level of the full study, not this receptor alone: Because HLA typing was missing for some donors at each locus, association tests included only the typed subset. A total of around 150 TCR beta chains were listed by the study as associated with cytomegalovirus. Assigning TCR associations to individual alleles was difficult when HLA alleles, especially DR and DQ, strongly co-occurred. The classifier was reported to diagnose cytomegalovirus status with high specificity and sensitivity in both the original and validation cohorts. A few of the identified cytomegalovirus-associated TCR beta chains were confirmed in vitro to be specific for cytomegalovirus antigens. The only immune exposure information available for the cohort was CMV serostatus. In a later analysis, several top co-occurrence clusters were reported to appear linked to parvovirus B19, influenza, CMV and Epstein-Barr virus. In a later analysis, TCR association rates were found to vary across HLA loci, with the most associated TCRs seen for DRB1 alleles and the fewest for HLA-C alleles. This cohort had only TCR beta chains sequenced, and the lack of alpha or paired-chain data limited which features could be detected. Compared with the roughly 700-donor mean, donors in an Asian-associated ancestry cluster had fewer N-insertions in productive TCRs, according to a later genetic analysis. The authors suggested that the approach could potentially be extended to other disease states and immunological phenotypes. A later analysis found that most CMV-associated TCR beta chains appeared HLA-restricted, with HLA associations seemingly driven largely by CMV exposure. The earlier analysis of almost 600 of the donors excluded about 16 rarely observed V segments, including chromosome 9 orphons, because counts were too low. Linkage disequilibrium might explain the correlated functional status among segregating V segments, but an unknown experimental factor could not be excluded. In a later analysis, HLA-associated TCR beta chains showed more clonal expansion and lower generation probabilities than non-associated chains that were equally common. In a later genetic analysis, a missense DCLRE1C variant was associated with V-gene and J-gene trimming of TCR beta chains, and the association was replicated in an independent cohort. A cluster of highly shared sequence variants was judged likely to represent a technical artifact of the sequencing pipeline. Most TCR sequences were observed very rarely across donors, whereas some public TCRs were present in many individuals. In an earlier analysis of fewer than 750 of the donors, most TCR beta V segments were observed in productive rearrangements about 87% or about 30% of the time, broadly matching IMGT annotations. A later analysis associated 15,000 or so TCR beta sequences with specific HLA alleles at a false discovery rate of 0.05. Presence/absence analyses assumed roughly uniform sequencing depth across donors, an assumption that may not hold. A further reported finding was that TCR beta sequences accurately predicted the HLA-A and HLA-B alleles for most subjects in the first cohort.

The cohort consisted of hundreds of healthy bone marrow donors. At the time of sampling, every cohort member was nominally healthy, though immune exposures that went unrecorded were likely present. The donor was CMV seronegative and was included in the group of approximately 350 seronegative cohort members. A peripheral blood sample was provided by each donor, and peripheral blood mononuclear cells were used for TCR beta sequencing. Genomic DNA was extracted from the blood cell samples with the Qiagen DNeasy Blood Extraction Kit. For this clone: Its target antigen remains unknown. Base qualities are not at hand, and no much larger clone is one base apart.

Library generation was performed with the immunoSEQ multiplex PCR assay. A mixture of 60 forward primers for TCR Vbeta segments and 13 reverse primers for TCR Jbeta segments was used in the multiplex PCR. The CDR3 region of rearranged TCR beta genes was amplified from genomic DNA by a multiplex PCR assay. On the Illumina HiSeq System, the amplified TCR beta libraries were sequenced as 87-base-pair reads. The authors processed their data as follows. A later analysis counted tens of millions of unique TCR beta chains across the approximately 700 repertoires, and approximately 11 million of these chains were shared by at least two donors. Raw reads were error-corrected and collapsed into unique sequences by a nearest-neighbor algorithm in which closely related sequences were merged to remove PCR and sequencing errors. Alignment of CDR3 sequences to IMGT reference sequences was used to assign V, D and J gene segments. Each retained sequence needed at least a six-nucleotide match to both a V gene segment and a J gene segment. Rearrangements were called productive when the CDR3 lacked stop codons and stayed in frame with V and J; all others were non-productive. CDR3 was defined by IMGT convention, running from the second conserved V-encoded cysteine to the conserved J-encoded phenylalanine. In an earlier analysis of more than 550 of the donors, sequences lacking an unambiguous match to a single V gene segment were excluded. An earlier analysis of 587 of the donors called V segments functional above 56.7% productive rearrangements and segregating when the between-donor standard deviation exceeded 5%. A statistical classification framework was built for diagnosing cytomegalovirus status from the catalog of TCR beta chain sequences. V and J gene assignment, in a later analysis, came from comparing TCR nucleotide sequences with IMGT/GENE-DB human TR gene sequences. A later analysis assigned CDR3 sequences and most-parsimonious VDJ recombination scenarios with the TCRdist pipeline. In a later analysis, every TCR beta chain was defined by the combination of its CDR3 amino acid sequence and its V-gene family, and reads without a unique V-gene family were dropped. As a way to deal with suspected cross-contamination and a sequencing artifact, a later analysis dropped nearly 600 nucleotide sequences that were highly shared and had low generation probability. In a later analysis, a clonal expansion index for each public chain was calculated from normalized within-repertoire ranks of inferred template counts. In a later analysis, generation probabilities were computed with a VDJ recombination model fitted to out-of-frame rearrangements, and the resulting probabilities were checked against IGoR. Hypergeometric tests were used in a later analysis to score TCR-TCR, TCR-HLA and TCR-CMV co-occurrence, with a repertoire-size bias correction applied to the TCR pairs. To estimate false discovery rates, a later analysis permuted the HLA or CMV assignments 20 times. In a later analysis, co-occurring TCRs were grouped using DBSCAN, with TCRdist sequence similarity added in when clustering inside HLA-allele-positive subsets. Co-occurrence clustering excluded repertoires with fewer than 30,000 or more than 120,000 public chains, plus five with anomalous nucleotide sharing. Sourced from immuneACCESS, this table was stored by TCRdb with only in-frame sequences that have V and J called. A share of the clones is absent; for the studies checked, an unresolved V gene accounts for under half, and the remainder has no known explanation. For V, J and clone size, that table is used; D and trimming come from the DNA. Present in this sample are about 160,000 clones, approximately 73% of which were seen just once. Approximately 1.5% of the sample is in the top ten clones.

The sequencing input was PBMCs. This TCR was sampled from a man aged 45-60 years in good health and CMV-seronegative.

The base sequence is TGTGCCAGCAGCTTACATGGCGGGGGGCTTGCCACCGGGGAGCTGTTTTTT. Translated, it gives CASSLHGGGLATGELFF. The chain joins TRBV7-7 to TRBJ2-2; TRBD2 agrees with 8 junctional bases. The CDR3, from cysteine to phenylalanine, totals 17 residues. Just CDR3 DNA is preserved here, 51 bases in frame from base 1. The germline V gene (reference sequence) specifies SSHAT as CDR1 and FNYEAQ as CDR2. V trim: 2 bases; J trim: 4 bases; unmatched bases: 9. The CDR3 plus the reference TRBV7-7 and TRBJ2-2 genes for the other parts give the full variable domain: GAGVSQSPRYKVTKRGQDVTLRCDPISSHATLYWYQQALGQGPEFLTYFNYEAQPDKSGLPSDRFSAERPEGSISTLTIQRTEQRDSAMYRCASSLHGGGLATGELFFGEGSRLTVL.